This T cell receptor (beta chain) was recovered during a study of regulatory dendritic cells for organ transplantation. Clones were read by immunoSEQ multiplex PCR, and TCRdb kept only the in-frame ones, dropping some. There are around 19,000 clones in the sample; 80% to 90% occur only once, and approximately 0.75% lies in the top ten. CDR3 length equals 14 residues. The V end lost 5 bases, the J end lost 0 bases, and 8 bases lay between the germline ends. Per the germline V gene, CDR1 is SEHNR and CDR2 is FQNEAQ (reference sequence). Notes on the study in general: Memory T cells were less diverse than naive, with memory CD8+ most oligoclonal. Of resting T cell subsets, memory CD8+ had the most alloreactive clonotypes.

Allogeneic regulatory or mature dendritic cells were co-cultured for roughly five days with CFSE-labeled sorted T cells at 1:10. About this clone: What it recognizes is unknown.

The genes are TRBV7-9 and TRBJ2-1; TRBD2 might be the D (6 bases). This TCR was sampled from a human donor in good health. Specimen: naive CD4+ T cells from blood cultured with regulatory dendritic cells. Regarding subset: CD45RA+ naive T cells. As DNA, the CDR3 is TGTGCCAGCAGCCGGGGGTACTCCTACAATGAGCAGTTCTTC. Translating gives CASSRGYSYNEQFF.